Each of the 25 T cell receptor beta chains below was sequenced from the same sample in a study of HIV-infected patients and healthy controls. Reverse transcription used 450 to 550 ng RNA and constant-region primers for alpha and beta. Using multiplexing indices, alpha and beta chain libraries were generated apart by chain-specific third strand synthesis. In TCRdb, the 5' RACE reads were re-called with MiXCR into one record per CDR3 protein. The sample lists several thousand distinct CDR3 sequences; around 7.7% were seen once. Antiretroviral therapy had run roughly three months, about 14 weeks, before follow-up blood collection. No cell fractionation was done, so the repertoire covers all unsorted peripheral blood T cells. The source was blood, collected during antiretroviral therapy. Every receptor here comes from an adult with HIV infection.

This clonotype counts as medium-sized. This sequence joins TRBV20-1 and TRBJ2-7; no clear D. Deletions cut 0 bases from V and 1 base from J, with 13 bases between. The CDR3 extends over 15 amino acids. In germline, CDR1 is DFQATT, CDR2 SNEGSKA (reference sequence). The CDR3 coding sequence is TGCAGTGCTAGAGATCGGTGGGCCGGATCCTACGAGCAGTACTTC. Its translation: CSARDRWAGSYEQYF.

V gene TRBV20-1 combines with J gene TRBJ2-7; 11 nucleotides align to TRBD1. V lost 1 base and J lost 8; bases outside the gene matches: 7. CDR1 and CDR2 (germline): DFQATT, SNEGSKA (reference sequence). This CDR3 is built from 14 residues. The CDR3: CSARVGDRGNQQYF. CDR3 nucleotide sequence: TGCAGTGCTAGAGTCGGGGACAGGGGGAATCAGCAGTACTTC.

Within the sample, this clonotype is medium-sized. This rearrangement joins TRBV12-3 or TRBV12-4 to TRBJ2-7; D is uncertain. CDR3 length equals 14 residues. Trimming shortened V by 5 bases and J by 5 bases, and 16 bases separated the two germline ends. CDR3 sequence: CASSHSTVRHEQYF. The CDR3 region has the DNA TGTGCCAGCAGTCATAGCACTGTACGCCACGAGCAGTACTTC.

Ten or more counts support this clonotype. The chain links TRBV19 to TRBJ1-1; D call uncertain. CDR3 length: 13 residues. Germline lookup yields CDR1 LNHDA and CDR2 SQIVND (reference sequence). V was cut by 1 base and J by 0 bases, with 3 bases left in between. The CDR3: CASSIALNTEAFF. CDR3 DNA: TGTGCCAGTAGTATAGCCCTGAACACTGAAGCTTTCTTT.

By sample share, this clonotype is medium-sized. The genes are TRBV27 and TRBJ2-7, with D unresolved. The CDR3 consists of 13 residues. V was cut by 2 bases and J by 3 bases, with 8 bases left in between. CDR1 MNHEY and CDR2 SMNVEV come from the germline V gene (reference sequence). Here the CDR3 DNA reads TGTGCCAGCAGTTTAGCTCAGAGCTACGAGCAGTACTTC. It translates to CASSLAQSYEQYF.

This clonotype was counted many times. The chain links TRBV28 to TRBJ1-1; D is unclear. The CDR3 runs to 14 residues. V was shortened by 5 bases and J by 0 bases, with 10 bases between the two germline ends. Per the germline V gene, CDR1 is MDHEN and CDR2 is SYDVKM. The CDR3 loop reads CASSMSTVNTEAFF. In DNA form, the CDR3 reads TGTGCCAGCAGTATGTCGACGGTGAACACTGAAGCTTTCTTT. Full variable domain (rest looked up from reference TRBV28 and TRBJ1-1): DVKVTQSSRYLVKRTGEKVFLECVQDMDHENMFWYRQDPGLGLRLIYFSYDVKMKEKGDIPEGYSVSREKKERFSLILESASTNQTSMYLCASSMSTVNTEAFFGQGTRLTVV.

This clonotype occurred a few times. V usage is TRBV12-3 or TRBV12-4 and J usage is TRBJ1-2; D ambiguous. This CDR3 spans 11 amino acids. Trimming removed 1 base at V and 6 bases at J, with 3 bases between. The CDR3 spells CASSLGDGYTF. The CDR3 coding sequence is TGTGCCAGCAGTTTAGGGGATGGCTACACCTTC.

In this sample, this clonotype turned up a few times. The rearrangement links TRBV5-6 to TRBJ1-2, with D tentatively TRBD1 (5 bases). The germline V and J ends were trimmed by 1 base and 2 bases, with 6 bases remaining between them. This CDR3 is built from 13 residues. Germline V gene lookup returns CDR1 SGHDT and CDR2 YYEEEE. This CDR3 reads CASSLWGNYGYTF. In nucleotides, the CDR3 is TGTGCCAGCAGCTTGTGGGGGAACTATGGCTACACCTTC.

This clonotype is labeled medium-sized. This chain links TRBV29-1 with TRBJ2-4, with D perhaps TRBD2 (6 bases). Germline V lookup: CDR1 SQVTM, CDR2 ANQGSEA. The CDR3 contains 15 residues. Trimming shortened V by 0 bases and J by 5 bases, and 14 bases separated the two germline ends. The CDR3 DNA reads TGCAGCGTTGAAGATCGGGAGACCTTTGAAAACATTCAGTACTTC. Protein: CSVEDRETFENIQYF.

By proportion, this clonotype is medium-sized. The chain recombines TRBV13 with TRBJ2-7, with a weak D call TRBD1 (6 bases). This CDR3 spans 12 amino acids. The V end was cut by 4 bases, the J end by 6 bases, with 10 bases between. Per germline, CDR1 PRHDT and CDR2 FYEKMQ (reference sequence). CDR3: CASSSSGAEQYF. The CDR3 DNA reads TGTGCCAGCAGCTCCTCAGGGGCCGAGCAGTACTTC. The full variable domain, in which reference TRBV13 and TRBJ2-7 provide the parts outside the CDR3, is AAGVIQSPRHLIKEKRETATLKCYPIPRHDTVYWYQQGPGQDPQFLISFYEKMQSDKGSIPDRFSAQQFSDYHSELNMSSLELGDSALYFCASSSSGAEQYFGPGTRLTVT.

This clonotype is classed as medium-sized. The V call is TRBV30, the J call TRBJ2-3, with a weak D call TRBD1 (6 bases). Trimming removed 0 bases from V and 4 bases from J, with 8 bases in between. In germline, CDR1 is GTSNPN, CDR2 SVGIG (reference sequence). The CDR3 is 13 residues long. This CDR3 is CAWSVNRADTQYF. CDR3 nucleotides: TGTGCCTGGAGTGTAAACAGGGCAGATACGCAGTATTTT.

V gene TRBV6-5 combines with J gene TRBJ2-3, with a weak D call TRBD1 (6 bases). The CDR3 totals 14 residues. Trimming shortened V by 8 bases and J by 2 bases, and 14 bases separated the two germline ends. Germline CDR1 and CDR2: MNHEY and SVGAGI. CDR3 nucleotides: TGTGCCAGCGGCCTAGGGGGAAACACAGATACGCAGTATTTT. This sequence encodes CASGLGGNTDTQYF.

In this sample, this clonotype is medium-sized (0.01 to 0.1%). The J gene is TRBJ2-7, the V gene TRBV7-2; D is perhaps TRBD1 or TRBD2 (7 bases each). This CDR3 region has 14 residues. The ends were cut back, 5 bases at V and 5 bases at J, with 16 bases in the middle. Germline CDR1 reads SGHTA; CDR2 reads FQGNSA. In DNA, the CDR3 is TGTGCCAGCAGCCCCAGGGGGGGTCCCCACGAGCAGTACTTC. It codes for CASSPRGGPHEQYF.

This clonotype was recorded many times. The chain uses TRBV19 and TRBJ2-1; 9 bases match TRBD1. The junction had 5 bases not matched to a gene; V was cut back by 5 bases and J by 9 bases. From germline, CDR1 is LNHDA and CDR2 SQIVND (reference sequence). This CDR3 contains 13 residues. The CDR3 DNA is TGTGCCAGTAGTCAACAGGGGGCGGGTGAGCAGTTCTTC. Residues: CASSQQGAGEQFF.

By share of the sample, this clonotype is medium-sized (0.01 to 0.1%). V gene TRBV28 combines with J gene TRBJ1-5; 7 bases are shared with TRBD1. V lost 5 bases, J lost 3 bases, and 7 bases stayed unmatched. The CDR3 covers 15 residues. Germline V gene sequence: CDR1 MDHEN, CDR2 SYDVKM. The CDR3 spells CASSSTGVPNQPQHF. CDR3 nucleotide sequence: TGTGCCAGCAGTAGTACAGGGGTCCCCAATCAGCCCCAGCATTTT.

By sample share, this clonotype is medium-sized (0.01 to 0.1%). This chain uses TRBV29-1 with TRBJ2-1; possible D gene TRBD1, 5 bases. Germline CDR1 reads SQVTM; CDR2 reads ANQGSEA. The CDR3 is made up of 14 amino acids. Trimming shortened V by 5 bases and J by 0 bases, and 11 bases separated the two germline ends. CDR3 amino acids: CSVPGPSSYNEQFF. CDR3 nucleotide sequence: TGCAGCGTTCCAGGGCCCAGCTCCTACAATGAGCAGTTCTTC.

This clonotype has ten or more counts. The gene calls are TRBV6-5 and TRBJ2-7; 11 bases are a match to TRBD1. CDR1 and CDR2 (germline): MNHEY, SVGAGI. After removal of 5 bases from V and 2 bases from J, the junction contained 2 bases not matched to a gene. CDR3 length: 14 amino acids. The CDR3 here is CASSPGQGAYEQYF. The CDR3 DNA reads as TGTGCCAGCAGTCCGGGACAGGGGGCCTACGAGCAGTACTTC.

This clonotype was found many times. This chain joins TRBV29-1 and TRBJ2-1, with 12 bases lining up with TRBD2. V trimming: 0 bases; J trimming: 7 bases; junction bases outside the gene matches: 4. The CDR3 length is 15 residues. CDR1 is SQVTM and CDR2 is ANQGSEA in the germline V gene. The CDR3 is CSVEDPSGGVNEQFF. The CDR3 DNA reads TGCAGCGTTGAAGATCCTAGCGGGGGGGTGAATGAGCAGTTCTTC.

This clonotype was seen at least ten times. The rearrangement uses TRBV6-5 and TRBJ2-1; unclear D gene. The CDR3 is made up of 17 amino acids. V dropped 4 bases and J dropped 2 bases, with 18 bases sitting between them. CDR1 MNHEY and CDR2 SVGAGI come from the germline V gene. The chain's CDR3 is CASSSTVSLRPYNEQFF. Here the CDR3 DNA reads TGTGCCAGCAGTTCCACCGTCTCCCTGCGGCCCTACAATGAGCAGTTCTTC.

This clonotype is categorized as medium-sized. The chain joins TRBV10-3 to TRBJ2-1; D ambiguous. Germline V lookup: CDR1 ENHRY, CDR2 SYGVKD. V was cut by 5 bases and J by 7 bases, with 6 bases left in between. This CDR3 is 11 amino acids long. The CDR3 loop reads CAISLGNEQFF. CDR3 nucleotide sequence: TGTGCCATCAGTTTGGGGAATGAGCAGTTCTTC.

This clonotype is deemed medium-sized (0.01 to 0.1%). The chain combines TRBV28 with TRBJ2-4, with D perhaps TRBD2 (6 bases). V dropped 2 bases and J dropped 4 bases, with 12 bases sitting between them. The CDR3 sequence is 15 residues long. Germline V lookup: CDR1 MDHEN, CDR2 SYDVKM. The CDR3 DNA reads TGTGCCAGCAGTTTAGGTCGGGAGCCAAAAAACATTCAGTACTTC. Protein sequence: CASSLGREPKNIQYF.

Regarding this clonotype: It may be a read error: a sequence one base away is much more abundant. The rearrangement links TRBV9 to TRBJ1-1; D ambiguous. In germline, CDR1 is SGDLS, CDR2 YYNGEE. CDR3 size: 13 residues. The CDR3 bases are TGTGGCAGCAGCGTAGAACGGGACACTGAAGCTTTCTTT. This encodes CGSSVERDTEAFF.

This clonotype was counted many times. The chain combines TRBV7-9 with TRBJ1-1; 7 bases line up with TRBD1. The V segment lost 4 bases and the J segment 3 bases; nucleotides outside the gene matches: 11. Germline values: CDR1 SEHNR, CDR2 FQNEAQ (reference sequence). The CDR3 spans 16 residues. The CDR3 reads CASSYWQGGPDTEAFF. DNA for the CDR3: TGTGCCAGCAGCTACTGGCAGGGGGGGCCGGACACTGAAGCTTTCTTT.

By share, this clonotype ranks as medium-sized. This rearrangement joins TRBV7-9 to TRBJ2-1; either TRBD1 or TRBD2 may supply D (6 bases each). This CDR3 contains 14 residues. The germline CDR1 and CDR2 sequences are SEHNR and FQNEAQ (reference sequence). The ends were cut back, 2 bases at V and 5 bases at J, with 10 bases in the middle. The CDR3 here is CASSLIGGNNEQFF. The CDR3 DNA reads TGTGCCAGCAGCTTAATAGGGGGGAACAATGAGCAGTTCTTC.

By share, this clonotype counts as medium-sized (0.01 to 0.1%). V is TRBV6-6 and J is TRBJ1-3; D is uncertain. V was pared by 0 bases and J by 4 bases, with 13 bases between. This CDR3 contains 16 residues. The germline V gene has CDR1 MNHNY and CDR2 SVGAGI (reference sequence). For the CDR3, the DNA is TGTGCCAGCAGTTACTCTAGGCCGGGGTCGGGAAACACCATATATTTT. Translated: CASSYSRPGSGNTIYF.